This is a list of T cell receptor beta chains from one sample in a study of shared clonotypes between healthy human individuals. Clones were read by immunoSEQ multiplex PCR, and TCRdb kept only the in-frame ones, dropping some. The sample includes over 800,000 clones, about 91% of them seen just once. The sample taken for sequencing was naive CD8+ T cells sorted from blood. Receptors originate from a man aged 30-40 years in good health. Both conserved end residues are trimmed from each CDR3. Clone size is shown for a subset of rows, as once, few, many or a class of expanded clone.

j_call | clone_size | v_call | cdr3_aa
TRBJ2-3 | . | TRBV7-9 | ASSIDRESTDTQY
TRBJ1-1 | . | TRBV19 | ASSPRIAYEAF
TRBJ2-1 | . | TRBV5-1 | ASSPTIPDEQF
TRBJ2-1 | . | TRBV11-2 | ASSLAIDSPQPSYNEQF
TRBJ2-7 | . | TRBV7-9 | ASSSSTSGLAYEQY
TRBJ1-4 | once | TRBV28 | ASSPTTGGLPQAEKLF
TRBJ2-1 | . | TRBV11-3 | ASSPPSNNEQF
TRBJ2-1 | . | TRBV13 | ASSTSGDYNEQF
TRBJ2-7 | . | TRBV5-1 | ASSTASGKVYEQY
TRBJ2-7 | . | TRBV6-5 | ASSYTLGYEQY
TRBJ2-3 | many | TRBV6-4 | ASSPGSTDTQY
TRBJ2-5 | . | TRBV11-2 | ASSMRETQY
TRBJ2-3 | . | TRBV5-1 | ASSDLFHTDTQY
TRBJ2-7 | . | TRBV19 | ASSIVLGGEQY
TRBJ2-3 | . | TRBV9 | ASSSPVRRVDTDTQY
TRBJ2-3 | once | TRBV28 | ASTQQNPFTDTQY